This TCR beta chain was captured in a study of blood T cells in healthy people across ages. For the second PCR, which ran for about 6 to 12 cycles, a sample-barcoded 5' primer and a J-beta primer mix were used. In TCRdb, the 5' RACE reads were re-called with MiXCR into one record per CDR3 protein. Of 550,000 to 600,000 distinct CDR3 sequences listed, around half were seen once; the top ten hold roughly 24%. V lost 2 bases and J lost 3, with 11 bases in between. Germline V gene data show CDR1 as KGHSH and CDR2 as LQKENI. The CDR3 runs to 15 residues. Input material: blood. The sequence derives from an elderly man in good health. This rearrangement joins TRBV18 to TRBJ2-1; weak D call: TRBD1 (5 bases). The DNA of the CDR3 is TGTGCCAGCTCACCATCCCAGGGTTTCTACAATGAGCAGTTCTTC. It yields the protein CASSPSQGFYNEQFF. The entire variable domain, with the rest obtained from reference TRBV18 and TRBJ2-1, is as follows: NAGVMQNPRHLVRRRGQEARLRCSPMKGHSHVYWYRQLPEEGLKFMVYLQKENIIDESGMPKERFSAEFPKEGPSILRIQQVVRGDSAAYFCASSPSQGFYNEQFFGPGTRLTVL.